This paragraph reports one TCR beta chain. Its antigen is still unknown. The V gene's germline CDR1 is SQVTM and CDR2 ANQGSEA. V lost 0 bases and J lost 3, with 6 bases in between. This CDR3 contains 12 residues. This specimen comes from a study of T-cell memory formation after mild COVID-19. In the study overall: TCR clustering was largely donor specific.

TCRdb ran MiXCR on the 5' RACE reads and lists one entry per CDR3 protein. In the table there are about 470,000 distinct CDR3 sequences, 15% to 20% of which are singletons. Overall study findings and caveats: Unconfirmed was the SARS-CoV-2 specificity of second-wave clones that peaked on day 37.

The material sequenced was PBMCs or a T cell subset sorted from them (not recorded which). The V gene is TRBV29-1, the J gene TRBJ2-7; D call uncertain. This TCR derives from an adult woman who had mild COVID-19 (a few samples of this study predate the infection). Cell type and time point are not known. DNA for the CDR3: TGCAGCGTTGAAGAAGGGCTCTACGAGCAGTACTTC. Protein: CSVEEGLYEQYF.